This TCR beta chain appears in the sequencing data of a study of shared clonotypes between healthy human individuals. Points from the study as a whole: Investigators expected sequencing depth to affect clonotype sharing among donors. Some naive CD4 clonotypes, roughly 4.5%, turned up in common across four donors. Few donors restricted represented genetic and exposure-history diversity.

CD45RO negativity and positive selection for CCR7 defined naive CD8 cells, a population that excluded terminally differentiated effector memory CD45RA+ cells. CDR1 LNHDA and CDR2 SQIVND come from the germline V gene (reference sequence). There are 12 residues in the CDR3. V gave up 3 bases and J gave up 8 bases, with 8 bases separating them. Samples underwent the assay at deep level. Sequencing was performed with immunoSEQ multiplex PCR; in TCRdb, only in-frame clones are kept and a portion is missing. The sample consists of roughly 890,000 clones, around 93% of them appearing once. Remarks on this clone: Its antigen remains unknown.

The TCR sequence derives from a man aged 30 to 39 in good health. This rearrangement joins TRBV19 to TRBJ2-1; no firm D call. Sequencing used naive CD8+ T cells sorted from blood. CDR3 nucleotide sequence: TGTGCCAGTAGTATCCGGCCGCATGAGCAGTTCTTC. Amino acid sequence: CASSIRPHEQFF.